Detailed here is one T cell receptor beta chain. The data were obtained in a study of CD8+ T cells in alopecia areata. The V gene's germline CDR1 is SNHLY and CDR2 FYNNEI. Between the trimmed V and J ends, which lost 3 bases and 9 bases, there was a span of 9 bases. This CDR3 contains 11 residues. The treatment denotes: oral pan-JAK inhibitor, 5-10 mg twice daily. Once RNA had been extracted, it was reverse transcribed into cDNA to act as the sequencing template. Clones were read by immunoSEQ multiplex PCR, and TCRdb kept only the in-frame ones, dropping some. Here the sample spans about 180,000 clones, around 58% being singletons.

This chain connects TRBV2 to TRBJ2-7, with a weak D call TRBD1 (5 bases). Sequenced material: CD4+ T cells sorted from blood, taken around week 55, from a patient treated with tofacitinib. This clonotype originated in a human donor with alopecia areata. DNA of the CDR3: TGTGCCAGCAGTGAGTCTCAGGGGCAGTACTTC. Amino acid sequence: CASSESQGQYF.